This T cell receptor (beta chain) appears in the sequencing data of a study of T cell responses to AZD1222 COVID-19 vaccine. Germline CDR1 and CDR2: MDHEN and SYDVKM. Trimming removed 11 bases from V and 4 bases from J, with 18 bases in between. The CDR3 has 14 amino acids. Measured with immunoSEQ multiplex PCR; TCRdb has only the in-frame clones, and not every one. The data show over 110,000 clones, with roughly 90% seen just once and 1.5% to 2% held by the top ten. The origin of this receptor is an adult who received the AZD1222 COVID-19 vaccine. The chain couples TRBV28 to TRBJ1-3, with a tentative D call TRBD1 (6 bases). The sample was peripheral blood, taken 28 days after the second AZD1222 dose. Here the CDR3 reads CASKGGGAGNTIYF. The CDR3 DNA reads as TGTGCCTCTAAAGGGGGAGGGGCAGGAAACACCATATATTTT. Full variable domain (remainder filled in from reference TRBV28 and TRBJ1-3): DVKVTQSSRYLVKRTGEKVFLECVQDMDHENMFWYRQDPGLGLRLIYFSYDVKMKEKGDIPEGYSVSREKKERFSLILESASTNQTSMYLCASKGGGAGNTIYFGEGSWLTVV.